The rows below give T cell receptor beta chains drawn from one sample of a study of blood T cell repertoires in COVID-19. Here immunoSEQ multiplex PCR was the method, and the copy in TCRdb shows in-frame clones only, minus some. The sample includes tens of thousands of clones, about 90% of them seen just once. The sample taken for sequencing was peripheral blood. Source of these receptors: a man aged 60 to 69 with acute or convalescent COVID-19. The CDR3 runs from the conserved cysteine through the conserved F or W. The D gene is left open where the match is weak. Where a row states a size, it is once, few, many or the class of an expanded clone; other rows omit it.

once TRBD1 14 TRBJ2-3 TRBV19 TGTGCCAGTAGTCCCAGGACAGGGGGAGATACGCAGTATTTT CASSPRTGGDTQYF
once - 13 TRBJ1-2 TRBV6-4 TGTGCCAGCAGTGAATTGGGCACCTATGGCTACACCTTC CASSELGTYGYTF
- - 15 TRBJ2-3 TRBV5-1 TGCGCCAGCAGCCCATATGGGGAGGGCACAGATACGCAGTATTTT CASSPYGEGTDTQYF
few - 13 TRBJ1-1 TRBV7-8 TGTGCCAGCAGCCTTCAGGGGTACACTGAAGCTTTCTTT CASSLQGYTEAFF
- - 14 TRBJ2-1 TRBV5-1 TGCGCCAGCAGCTTTCTCGAAGGAGTGGGTGAGCAGTTCTTC CASSFLEGVGEQFF
- TRBD2 17 TRBJ2-7 TRBV18 TGTGCCAGCTCACCGGGATCCCAGACTAGCGGTCCCTACGAGCAGTACTTC CASSPGSQTSGPYEQYF
- - 17 TRBJ2-5 TRBV18 TGTGCCAGCTCACCACCGAACCAGCGTAACTTACAAGAGACCCAGTACTTC CASSPPNQRNLQETQYF
once TRBD1 11 TRBJ1-1 TRBV6-5 TGTGCCAGCCTCAGGGGGAGTGAAGCTTTCTTT CASLRGSEAFF
once - 14 TRBJ1-1 TRBV7-8 TGTGCCAGCAGCTTAGGTGGCAGGAACACTGAAGCTTTCTTT CASSLGGRNTEAFF
- - 13 TRBJ1-6 TRBV24-1 TGTGCCACCTTGCGGAACCCAAATTCACCCCTCCACTTT CATLRNPNSPLHF
- TRBD1 14 TRBJ2-5 TRBV9 TGTGCCAGCAGCGAGGGGACAGGGTGGGAGACCCAGTACTTC CASSEGTGWETQYF
- - 16 TRBJ1-3 TRBV6-1 TGTGCCAGCAGTGACAACCCGGGGGAGTGGGGAAACACCATATATTTT CASSDNPGEWGNTIYF
- TRBD2 15 TRBJ2-3 TRBV7-3 TGTGCCAGCAGCTTAAGCGGGAGTGGAACAGATACGCAGTATTTT CASSLSGSGTDTQYF
- TRBD2 15 TRBJ2-5 TRBV5-4 TGTGCCAGCAGCTTGCAGCGGGAGAGTCAAGAGACCCAGTACTTC CASSLQRESQETQYF
- - 14 TRBJ2-7 TRBV5-1 TGCGCCAGCAGCTTCGCAGCGTTCTCCTACGAGCAGTACTTC CASSFAAFSYEQYF
- - 12 TRBJ1-1 TRBV21-1 TGTGCCAGCAGCGAGGTCAAACCTGAAGCTTTCTTT CASSEVKPEAFF
- TRBD2 15 TRBJ2-5 TRBV10-1 TGCGCCAGCAGTGACAGAGCAAGCGGGACAGAGACCCAGTACTTC CASSDRASGTETQYF
- TRBD1 13 TRBJ2-4 TRBV20-1 TGCAGTGCTAGTCAGGGGGCCGTAAACATTCAGTACTTC CSASQGAVNIQYF
few - 14 TRBJ2-7 TRBV6-5 TGTGCCAGCAGTGACTCAAGAGTACTATACGAGCAGTACTTC CASSDSRVLYEQYF
once TRBD1 14 TRBJ1-1 TRBV3-1/TRBV3-2 TGTGCCAGCAGCCAAGAGACAGGGACCCCTGAAGCTTTCTTT CASSQETGTPEAFF
- TRBD1 16 TRBJ2-1 TRBV18 TGTGCCAGCTCACCAGGTGGGACAGGGGGCCACAATGAGCAGTTCTTC CASSPGGTGGHNEQFF
- - 13 TRBJ2-7 TRBV3-1/TRBV3-2 TGTGCCAGCAGCCCCAGGGTCCCCTACGAGCAGTACTTC CASSPRVPYEQYF
- TRBD1 15 TRBJ2-1 TRBV5-1 TGCGCCAGCAGCCCCGGACAGGGGAGCAGGAATGAGCAGTTCTTC CASSPGQGSRNEQFF
- TRBD2 19 TRBJ2-4 TRBV6-1 TGTGCCAGCAGTGTAGCGGGAGAGGGCGTATACGGAGCCAAAAACATTCAGTACTTC CASSVAGEGVYGAKNIQYF
- - 13 TRBJ1-6 TRBV18 TGTGCCAGCTCATATCAACAGGATTCACCCCTCCACTTT CASSYQQDSPLHF
- TRBD1 12 TRBJ2-4 TRBV2 TGTGCCAGCACGGGACAGGGGAACATTCAGTACTTC CASTGQGNIQYF
- TRBD1 14 TRBJ1-2 TRBV19 TGTGCCAGTTTTAGGACAGGGGGCGACTATGGCTACACCTTC CASFRTGGDYGYTF
- TRBD2 16 TRBJ2-7 TRBV18 TGTGCCAGCTCACCTAATCCGGGACTAGCATCCTACGAGCAGTACTTC CASSPNPGLASYEQYF
- TRBD2 15 TRBJ2-2 TRBV5-1 TGCGCCAGCAGCTTGGCTAGCGGGTTTACCGGGGAGCTGTTTTTT CASSLASGFTGELFF
- TRBD2 14 TRBJ2-7 TRBV2 TGTGCCAGCAGTGGGACTAGCGGGGAAAGCGAGCAGTACTTC CASSGTSGESEQYF
- TRBD1 13 TRBJ1-6 TRBV2 TGTGCCAGCAGTGGGACAGGGTTTTCACCCCTCCACTTT CASSGTGFSPLHF
once - 14 TRBJ2-7 TRBV5-1 TGCGCCAGCAGCTTGAAGGACAGTTCCTACGAGCAGTACTTC CASSLKDSSYEQYF
- TRBD1 12 TRBJ1-1 TRBV19 TGTGCCAGTAGCCACAGGGGCCCTGAAGCTTTCTTT CASSHRGPEAFF
- - 14 TRBJ1-5 TRBV19 TGTGCCAGTAGTATACGGGATAGCAATCAGCCCCAGCATTTT CASSIRDSNQPQHF
- - 13 TRBJ1-2 TRBV2 TGTGCCAGCAAGGAAGGGGTCTACTATGGCTACACCTTC CASKEGVYYGYTF
- TRBD2 15 TRBJ2-4 TRBV18 TGTGCCAGCTCGCCTCCCAACCGGGAGGAAAACATTCAGTACTTC CASSPPNREENIQYF
- TRBD1 14 TRBJ1-6 TRBV28 TGTGCCAGCAGCTACCCGACAGGGAATTCACCCCTCCACTTT CASSYPTGNSPLHF
medium-sized TRBD2 15 TRBJ2-3 TRBV7-9 TGTGCCAGCAGCCATACTAGCGGGAGAATAGATACGCAGTATTTT CASSHTSGRIDTQYF
- TRBD1 16 TRBJ2-5 TRBV24-1 TGTGCCACCAGCGACCCGACAGGGGCCGGGGAAGAGACCCAGTACTTC CATSDPTGAGEETQYF
- TRBD2 14 TRBJ2-7 TRBV28 TGTGCCAGCACCGACCCCGGACTAGGGAACGAGCAGTACTTC CASTDPGLGNEQYF
- TRBD1 16 TRBJ1-5 TRBV18 TGTGCCAGCTCACCACCGAACAGGGGTGGAGAGCAGCCCCAGCATTTT CASSPPNRGGEQPQHF
- - 13 TRBJ1-2 TRBV30 TGTGCCTGGAGTATCGACAGTTCATATGGCTACACCTTC CAWSIDSSYGYTF
once TRBD1 14 TRBJ1-5 TRBV27 TGTGCCAGCAGTTTACGGACAGGGGGTCAGCCCCAGCATTTT CASSLRTGGQPQHF
- TRBD1 15 TRBJ1-1 TRBV7-8 TGTGCCAGCAGCTGGACAGGGGGATTGAGCACTGAAGCTTTCTTT CASSWTGGLSTEAFF
- TRBD2 17 TRBJ2-3 TRBV3-1/TRBV3-2 TGTGCCAGCAGCCCCTACCTTAGCGGGAGCGGGTCAGATACGCAGTATTTT CASSPYLSGSGSDTQYF
- - 14 TRBJ2-6 TRBV14 TGTGCCAGCAGCCAGAGGGCTGGGGCCAACGTCCTGACTTTC CASSQRAGANVLTF
- TRBD1 15 TRBJ2-3 TRBV5-1 TGCGCCAGCAGCTCTGGACAGGGGAACACAGATACGCAGTATTTT CASSSGQGNTDTQYF
- TRBD1 15 TRBJ1-1 TRBV7-9 TGTGCCAGCAGCTTTCGGACAGGGATAAACACTGAAGCTTTCTTT CASSFRTGINTEAFF
- TRBD2 20 TRBJ2-1 TRBV5-1 TGCGCCAGCACCACTGGGGCTAGCGGGAGGACCTTGAGCTCCTACAATGAGCAGTTCTTC CASTTGASGRTLSSYNEQFF
- - 14 TRBJ1-5 TRBV16 TGTGCCAGCAGCACCCTAGGCAGAAATCAGCCCCAGCATTTT CASSTLGRNQPQHF
- - 13 TRBJ1-1 TRBV7-9 TGTGCCAGCAGCCTGACAGGGAACACTGAAGCTTTCTTT CASSLTGNTEAFF